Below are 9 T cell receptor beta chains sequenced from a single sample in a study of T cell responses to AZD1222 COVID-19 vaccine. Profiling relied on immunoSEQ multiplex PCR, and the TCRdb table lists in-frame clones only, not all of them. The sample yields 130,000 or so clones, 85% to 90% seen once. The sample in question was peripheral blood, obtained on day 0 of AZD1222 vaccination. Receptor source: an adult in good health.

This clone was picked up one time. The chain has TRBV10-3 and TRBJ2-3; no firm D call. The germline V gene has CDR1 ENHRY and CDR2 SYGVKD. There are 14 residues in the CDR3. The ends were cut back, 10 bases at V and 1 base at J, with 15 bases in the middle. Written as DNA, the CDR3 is TGTGCCACCTCAGACTGGACCCGCACAGATACGCAGTATTTT. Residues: CATSDWTRTDTQYF.

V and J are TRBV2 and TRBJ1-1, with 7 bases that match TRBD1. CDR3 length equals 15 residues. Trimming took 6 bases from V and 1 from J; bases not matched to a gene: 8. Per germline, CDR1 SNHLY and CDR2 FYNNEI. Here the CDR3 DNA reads TGTGCCAGCAGACTAGACAGGGTTGCGAACACTGAAGCTTTCTTT. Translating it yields CASRLDRVANTEAFF.

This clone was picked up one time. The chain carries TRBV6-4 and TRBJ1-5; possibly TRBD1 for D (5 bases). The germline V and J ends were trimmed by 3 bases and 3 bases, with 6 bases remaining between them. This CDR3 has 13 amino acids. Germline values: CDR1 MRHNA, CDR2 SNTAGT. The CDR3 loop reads CASSEGPNQPQHF. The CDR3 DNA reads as TGTGCCAGCAGTGAGGGACCCAATCAGCCCCAGCATTTT.

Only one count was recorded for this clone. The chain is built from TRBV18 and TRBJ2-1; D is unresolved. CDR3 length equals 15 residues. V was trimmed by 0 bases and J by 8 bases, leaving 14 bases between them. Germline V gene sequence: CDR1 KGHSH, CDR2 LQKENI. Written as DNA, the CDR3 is TGTGCCAGCTCACCACCGAATGGGCCTAAGGATGAGCAGTTCTTC. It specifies CASSPPNGPKDEQFF.

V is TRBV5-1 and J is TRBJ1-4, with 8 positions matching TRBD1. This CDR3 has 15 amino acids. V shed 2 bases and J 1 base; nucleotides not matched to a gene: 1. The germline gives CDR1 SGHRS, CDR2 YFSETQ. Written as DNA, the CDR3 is TGCGCCAGCAGCTTTGGACAGGGAACTAATGAAAAACTGTTTTTT. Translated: CASSFGQGTNEKLFF.

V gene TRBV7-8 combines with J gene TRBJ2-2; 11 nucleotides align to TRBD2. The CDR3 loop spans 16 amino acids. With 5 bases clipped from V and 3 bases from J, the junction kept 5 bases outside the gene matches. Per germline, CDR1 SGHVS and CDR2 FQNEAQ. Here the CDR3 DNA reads TGTGCCAGCAGCATCCGGACTAGCGGGTACACCGGGGAGCTGTTTTTT. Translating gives CASSIRTSGYTGELFF.

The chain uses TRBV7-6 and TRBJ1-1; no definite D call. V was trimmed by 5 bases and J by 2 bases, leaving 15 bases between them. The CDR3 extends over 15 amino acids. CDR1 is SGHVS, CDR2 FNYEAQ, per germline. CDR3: CASSPMEVANTEAFF. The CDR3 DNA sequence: TGTGCCAGCAGCCCCATGGAGGTAGCTAACACTGAAGCTTTCTTT.

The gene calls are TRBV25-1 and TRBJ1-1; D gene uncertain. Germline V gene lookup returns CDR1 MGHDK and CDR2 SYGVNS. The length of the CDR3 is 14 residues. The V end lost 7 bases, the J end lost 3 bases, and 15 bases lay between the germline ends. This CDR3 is CASTLTGSHTEAFF. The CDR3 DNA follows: TGTGCCAGCACCCTGACGGGGAGTCACACTGAAGCTTTCTTT.

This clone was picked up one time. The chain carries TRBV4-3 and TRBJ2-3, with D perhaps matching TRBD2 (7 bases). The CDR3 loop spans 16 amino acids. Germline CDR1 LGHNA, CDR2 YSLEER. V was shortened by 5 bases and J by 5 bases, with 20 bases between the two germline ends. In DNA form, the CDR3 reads TGCGCCAGCAGCTCCGTCGGGGGGCCTTTGGGAGATACGCAGTATTTT. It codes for CASSSVGGPLGDTQYF.